This entry lists 29 T cell receptor beta chains sequenced from one sample in a study of shared clonotypes between healthy human individuals (dated by TCRdb to 2020 to 2021). Receptors were amplified or captured by the immunoSEQ multiplex PCR assay. TCRdb retrieved this table from immuneACCESS and kept in-frame rearrangements only. Not all clones are present; in checked studies, unresolved V genes account for under half, and no reason is known for the remainder. Recorded for this sample are 650,000 to 800,000 clones; 72% of them occurred a single time. Approximately 2% of the sample is taken by the ten largest. Source material: memory CD4+ T cells sorted from blood. Reading the label with the study, this specimen's cell subset or site is: CD45RA-negative fraction. All receptors derive from a woman aged 25 to 45 in good health.

For this clone: One end of the junction does not line up with germline, which may come from a read error. CDR3 sequence reads: CSPGEYTDTQYF. CDR3 nucleotides: TGCTCTCCGGGGGAGTACACAGATACGCAGTATTTT. V gene TRBV19 combines with J gene TRBJ2-3, with D possibly matching TRBD2 (6 bases). This CDR3 is 12 amino acids long. Germline lookup yields CDR1 LNHDA and CDR2 SQIVND (reference sequence).

The chain combines TRBV27 with TRBJ2-7; possible D gene TRBD1, 6 bases. The CDR3 covers 13 residues. Trimming took off 3 bases at V and 5 bases at J, with 11 bases between the two ends. Germline-derived CDR1 and CDR2 are MNHEY and SMNVEV (reference sequence). The CDR3 spells CASSFTWTDEQYF. The CDR3 region has the DNA TGTGCCAGCAGTTTTACCTGGACAGACGAGCAGTACTTC.

The chain is built from TRBV19 and TRBJ1-5; weak D call: TRBD1 (6 bases). The CDR3 is 17 amino acids. CDR1 and CDR2 from the germline V gene are LNHDA and SQIVND (reference sequence). Trimming left V 1 base short and J 6 bases short, with 19 bases between. This CDR3 is CASSIAWTDRRSQPQHF. In nucleotides, the CDR3 is TGTGCCAGTAGTATAGCCTGGACAGATAGAAGGTCTCAGCCCCAGCATTTT.

The CDR3 is CASNTQGGAGANVLTF. The DNA of the CDR3 is TGTGCCAGCAACACCCAAGGGGGGGCTGGGGCCAACGTCCTGACTTTC. The chain is built from TRBV11-3 and TRBJ2-6; tentatively, D is TRBD2 (7 bases). Germline V CDR1 and CDR2: SGHNT, YENEEA. The CDR3 consists of 16 residues. The ends were cut back, 7 bases at V and 2 bases at J, with 15 bases in the middle. The full variable domain, completed using reference TRBV11-3 and TRBJ2-6, is EAGVVQSPRYKIIEKKQPVAFWCNPISGHNTLYWYLQNLGQGPELLIRYENEEAVDDSQLPKDRFSAERLKGVDSTLKIQPAELGDSAVYLCASNTQGGAGANVLTFGAGSRLTVL.

The rearrangement joins TRBV18 to TRBJ2-2, with D tentatively TRBD2 (5 bases). The V and J ends lost 1 base and 1 base respectively, with 13 bases between them. Germline assignment: CDR1 KGHSH and CDR2 LQKENI. The CDR3 is 17 amino acids. The CDR3 loop is CASSPHAPSGNTGELFF. The DNA for the CDR3 is TGTGCCAGCTCACCACATGCTCCCAGCGGGAACACCGGGGAGCTGTTTTTT. The full variable domain, completed using reference TRBV18 and TRBJ2-2, is NAGVMQNPRHLVRRRGQEARLRCSPMKGHSHVYWYRQLPEEGLKFMVYLQKENIIDESGMPKERFSAEFPKEGPSILRIQQVVRGDSAAYFCASSPHAPSGNTGELFFGEGSRLTVL.

The chain has TRBV6-6 and TRBJ1-3, with TRBD1 as a possible D gene (5 bases). The germline CDR1 and CDR2 sequences are MNHNY and SVGAGI (reference sequence). This CDR3 comprises 15 residues. Trimming stripped 6 bases from V and 2 bases from J, with 14 bases between. CDR3 bases: TGTGCCAGCAGGTTCGGGACGACGACTGGAAACACCATATATTTT. It codes for CASRFGTTTGNTIYF.

The chain has TRBV4-1 and TRBJ2-7; D uncertain. Germline CDR1 and CDR2: MGHRA and YSYEKL. CDR3 length: 15 amino acids. V lost 0 bases and J 0 bases, leaving 9 bases between the germline ends. The CDR3 spells CASSQDRLASYEQYF. CDR3 nucleotides: TGCGCCAGCAGCCAAGATCGCCTGGCCTCCTACGAGCAGTACTTC.

The genes are TRBV7-6 and TRBJ2-5; 8 bases are a match to TRBD2. From germline, CDR1 is SGHVS and CDR2 FNYEAQ. Losses at the gene ends were 3 bases for V and 2 bases for J; bases not matched to a gene: 8. The CDR3 extends over 16 amino acids. The CDR3 DNA follows: TGTGCCAGCAGCTTGAGCGCTAGCGGGCTACAAGAGACCCAGTACTTC. It encodes CASSLSASGLQETQYF.

V usage is TRBV19 and J usage is TRBJ2-1; TRBD2 matches 7 bases. This CDR3 has 14 amino acids. Germline-derived CDR1 and CDR2 are LNHDA and SQIVND (reference sequence). The CDR3: CATNGGRVGGEQFF. Here the CDR3 DNA reads TGTGCTACTAACGGTGGGAGGGTCGGCGGTGAGCAGTTCTTC.

The V gene is TRBV19, the J gene TRBJ2-5; TRBD1 might be the D (5 bases). Trimming took off 10 bases at V and 7 bases at J, with 19 bases between the two ends. There are 13 residues in the CDR3. Germline V gene lookup returns CDR1 LNHDA and CDR2 SQIVND (reference sequence). The CDR3 reads CATASDQTGTQYF. The CDR3 bases are TGTGCCACCGCGTCCGACCAAACAGGGACCCAGTACTTC.

The rearrangement joins TRBV5-1 to TRBJ2-1; D may be TRBD2 (6 bases). Germline lookup yields CDR1 SGHRS and CDR2 YFSETQ. Trimming removed 4 bases from V and 0 bases from J, with 14 bases in between. The CDR3 has 16 residues. CDR3 sequence: CASSPGVASSYNEQFF. The CDR3 DNA reads TGCGCCAGCAGCCCGGGGGTAGCAAGCTCCTACAATGAGCAGTTCTTC.

The chain employs TRBV5-6 and TRBJ1-2; the match to TRBD1 covers 7 bases. CDR3 length: 17 amino acids. Germline trimming cut 0 bases from V and 2 bases from J; bases unmatched to any gene: 10. Germline V gene sequence: CDR1 SGHDT, CDR2 YYEEEE. The CDR3 DNA is TGTGCCAGCAGCTTGGGTAGATCCGGGACAGAGAACTATGGCTACACCTTC. It specifies CASSLGRSGTENYGYTF.

The chain links TRBV10-1 to TRBJ2-3, with D hard to call. The CDR3 sequence is 14 residues long. CDR1 is WNHNN and CDR2 is SYGVQD in the germline V gene (reference sequence). Trimming stripped 6 bases from V and 0 bases from J, with 10 bases between. Here the CDR3 reads CASSRITSTDTQYF. CDR3 DNA sequence: TGCGCCAGCAGCAGGATCACAAGCACAGATACGCAGTATTTT.

About this clone itself: Other nucleotide sequences from this sample produce the same CDR3. The V gene is TRBV5-1, the J gene TRBJ1-2; TRBD1 aligns across 8 bases. Unmatched junction bases numbered 3, after V lost 0 bases and J lost 2 bases. The CDR3 contains 15 residues. Germline V gene lookup returns CDR1 SGHRS and CDR2 YFSETQ. As DNA, the CDR3 is TGCGCCAGCAGCTTGGGGACAGGGATCAACTATGGCTACACCTTC. As protein: CASSLGTGINYGYTF.

The J gene is TRBJ2-3, the V gene TRBV7-8; D is tentatively TRBD1 or TRBD2 (5 bases each). Germline assignment: CDR1 SGHVS and CDR2 FQNEAQ. The CDR3 consists of 16 residues. V lost 4 bases, J lost 1 base, and 15 bases lay in between. The CDR3 coding sequence is TGTGCCAGCAGCTCGTGGGGGATGGGCGGCACAGATACGCAGTATTTT. Its protein product is CASSSWGMGGTDTQYF.

The rearrangement uses TRBV9 and TRBJ1-1; tentatively, D is TRBD1 (5 bases). This CDR3 region has 15 residues. Germline CDR1 and CDR2: SGDLS and YYNGEE. The V end was cut by 0 bases, the J end by 1 base, with 10 bases between. CDR3 coding DNA: TGTGCCAGCAGCGTAGCCCCGACAGAGAACACTGAAGCTTTCTTT. Its translation is CASSVAPTENTEAFF.

This clone was seen many times. J is TRBJ1-1 and V is TRBV27; D call uncertain. Deletions cut 5 bases from V and 0 bases from J, with 22 bases between. The CDR3 extends over 18 amino acids. Germline V gene lookup returns CDR1 MNHEY and CDR2 SMNVEV (reference sequence). CDR3 region: CASSPSRAPWGLNTEAFF. CDR3 bases: TGTGCCAGCAGTCCCTCTCGGGCCCCTTGGGGTTTGAACACTGAAGCTTTCTTT.

This chain links TRBV28 with TRBJ2-7; 12 bases are a match to TRBD1. The germline CDR1 and CDR2 sequences are MDHEN and SYDVKM. The length of the CDR3 is 15 residues. The junction had 7 bases not matched to a gene; V was cut back by 5 bases and J by 5 bases. The CDR3 nucleotides read TGTGCCAGCAGTACCCCGGGACAGGGGGCCAACGAGCAGTACTTC. The encoded protein is CASSTPGQGANEQYF.

The chain's CDR3 is CASSEVRTDTQYF. CDR3 nucleotide sequence: TGTGCCAGCAGTGAAGTCAGAACAGATACGCAGTATTTT. The V and J genes are TRBV6-1 and TRBJ2-3; D unresolved. The CDR3 is 13 amino acids. V was shortened by 1 base and J by 3 bases, with 5 bases between the two germline ends. From germline, CDR1 is MNHNS and CDR2 SASEGT.

V usage is TRBV9 and J usage is TRBJ1-4; D unresolved. The CDR3 covers 14 residues. V lost 0 bases and J lost 0, with 3 bases in between. Germline CDR1 and CDR2: SGDLS and YYNGEE. The CDR3 reads CASSVGATNEKLFF. CDR3 nucleotides: TGTGCCAGCAGCGTAGGGGCAACTAATGAAAAACTGTTTTTT.

Ten or more counts support this clone. The J gene is TRBJ2-3, the V gene TRBV5-1, with 10 bases lining up with TRBD2. This CDR3 spans 16 amino acids. V gave up 3 bases and J gave up 5 bases; unmatched junction bases: 9. Germline values: CDR1 SGHRS, CDR2 YFSETQ. For the CDR3, the DNA is TGCGCCAGCAGCTCACTCTCTAGCGGGAGCGGAGATACGCAGTATTTT. Protein sequence: CASSSLSSGSGDTQYF.

Concerning this clone itself: At one end the junction does not follow the germline gene, possibly because of a read error. The chain recombines TRBV28 with TRBJ2-7; 10 bases fit TRBD2. In germline, CDR1 is MDHEN, CDR2 SYDVKM. The CDR3 totals 11 residues. This CDR3 is CARRTSGAPSF. The CDR3, as DNA: TGTGCCAGAAGGACTAGCGGAGCTCCAAGCTTC.

This clone was counted between two and nine times. The V gene is TRBV10-2, the J gene TRBJ2-7, with 12 bases fitting TRBD2. V was clipped by 1 base and J by 4 bases; unmatched bases: 8. Germline lookup yields CDR1 WSHSY and CDR2 SAAADI. The CDR3 runs to 17 residues. CDR3 sequence reads: CASSEFGLAGKKYEQYF. CDR3 nucleotide sequence: TGCGCCAGCAGTGAGTTTGGACTAGCGGGGAAGAAGTACGAGCAGTACTTC.

This chain joins TRBV7-2 and TRBJ2-7; D is undetermined. Trimming shortened V by 4 bases and J by 13 bases, and 20 bases separated the two germline ends. This CDR3 has 13 residues. Germline CDR1 SGHTA, CDR2 FQGNSA. For the CDR3, the DNA is TGTGCCAGCAGCTCACAGCGAGACATCTTCGGATACTTC. Protein: CASSSQRDIFGYF.

V usage is TRBV29-1 and J usage is TRBJ2-1, with 8 bases lining up with TRBD2. Germline values: CDR1 SQVTM, CDR2 ANQGSEA. The CDR3 totals 13 residues. Trimming removed 8 bases from V and 5 bases from J; junction bases left unmatched: 8. CDR3 bases: TGCAGCAAGACGGTAGCGGGACACAATGAGCAGTTCTTC. Protein sequence: CSKTVAGHNEQFF.

The CDR3 nucleotides read TGTGCCAGCAGTTTAAGCCAAGACAATGAGCAGTTCTTC. This gives the protein CASSLSQDNEQFF. The chain is built from TRBV28 and TRBJ2-1; D gene ambiguous. The CDR3 consists of 13 residues. V shed 2 bases and J shed 5 bases, with 7 bases lying between them. Germline CDR1 MDHEN, CDR2 SYDVKM.

The rearrangement uses TRBV11-2 and TRBJ2-5; D not resolved. The V end was cut by 1 base, the J end by 1 base, with 10 bases between. Germline-derived CDR1 and CDR2 are SGHAT and FQNNGV. This CDR3 has 15 amino acids. The CDR3 region is CASSLGWGSQETQYF. The CDR3 DNA reads as TGTGCCAGCAGCTTAGGGTGGGGATCCCAAGAGACCCAGTACTTC. The whole variable domain, remainder taken from reference TRBV11-2 and TRBJ2-5, is EAGVAQSPRYKIIEKRQSVAFWCNPISGHATLYWYQQILGQGPKLLIQFQNNGVVDDSQLPKDRFSAERLKGVDSTLKIQPAKLEDSAVYLCASSLGWGSQETQYFGPGTRLLVL.

This sequence joins TRBV30 and TRBJ2-1, with D possibly TRBD2 on 6 matching bases. Between the trimmed V and J ends, which lost 4 bases and 0 bases, there was a span of 13 bases. Per germline, CDR1 GTSNPN and CDR2 SVGIG (reference sequence). The CDR3 has 15 residues. The CDR3 DNA is TGTGCCTGGACCCGTAGCGGTAGCTCCTACAATGAGCAGTTCTTC. It codes for CAWTRSGSSYNEQFF.

The chain couples TRBV27 to TRBJ2-3; D unresolved. In germline, CDR1 is MNHEY, CDR2 SMNVEV (reference sequence). Trimming took off 8 bases at V and 2 bases at J, with 14 bases between the two ends. This CDR3 spans 14 amino acids. The CDR3 DNA reads TGTGCCAGCCAACAGACTGGGATCACAGATACGCAGTATTTT. It yields the protein CASQQTGITDTQYF.